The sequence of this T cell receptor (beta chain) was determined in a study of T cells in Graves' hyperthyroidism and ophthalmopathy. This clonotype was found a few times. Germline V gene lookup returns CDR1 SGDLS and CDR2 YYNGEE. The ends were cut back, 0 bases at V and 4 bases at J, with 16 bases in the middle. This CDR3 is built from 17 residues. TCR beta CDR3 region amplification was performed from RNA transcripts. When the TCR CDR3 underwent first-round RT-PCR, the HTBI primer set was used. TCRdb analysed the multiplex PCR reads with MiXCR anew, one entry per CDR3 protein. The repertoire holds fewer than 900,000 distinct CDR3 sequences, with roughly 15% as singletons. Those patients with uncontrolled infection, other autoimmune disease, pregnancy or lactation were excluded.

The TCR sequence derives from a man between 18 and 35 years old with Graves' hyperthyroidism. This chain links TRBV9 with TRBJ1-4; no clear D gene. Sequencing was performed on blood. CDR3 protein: CASSVGPEIRLNEKLFF. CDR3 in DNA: TGTGCCAGCAGCGTAGGGCCGGAGATCCGGCTTAATGAAAAACTGTTTTTT. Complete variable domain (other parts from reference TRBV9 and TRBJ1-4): DSGVTQTPKHLITATGQRVTLRCSPRSGDLSVYWYQQSLDQGLQFLIQYYNGEERAKGNILERFSAQQFPDLHSELNLSSLELGDSALYFCASSVGPEIRLNEKLFFGSGTQLSVL.